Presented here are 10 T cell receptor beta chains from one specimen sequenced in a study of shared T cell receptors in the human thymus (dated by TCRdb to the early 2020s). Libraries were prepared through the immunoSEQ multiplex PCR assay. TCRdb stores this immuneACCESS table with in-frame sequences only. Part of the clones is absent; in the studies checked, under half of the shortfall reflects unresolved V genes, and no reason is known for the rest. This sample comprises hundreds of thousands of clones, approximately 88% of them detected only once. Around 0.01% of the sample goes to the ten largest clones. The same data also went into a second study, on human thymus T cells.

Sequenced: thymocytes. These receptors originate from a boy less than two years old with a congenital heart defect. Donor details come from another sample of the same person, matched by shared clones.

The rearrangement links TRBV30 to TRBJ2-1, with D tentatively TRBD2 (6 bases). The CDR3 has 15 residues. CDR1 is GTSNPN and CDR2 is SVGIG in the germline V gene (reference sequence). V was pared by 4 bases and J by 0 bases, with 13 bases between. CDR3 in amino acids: CAWNNVGGSYNEQFF. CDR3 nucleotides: TGTGCCTGGAATAACGTGGGGGGCTCCTACAATGAGCAGTTCTTC.

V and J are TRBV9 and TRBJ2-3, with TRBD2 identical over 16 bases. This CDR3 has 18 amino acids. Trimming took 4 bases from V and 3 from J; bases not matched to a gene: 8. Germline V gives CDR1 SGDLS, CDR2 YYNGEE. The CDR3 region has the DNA TGTGCCAGCAGCCCACAGGGACTAGCGGGAGGGGGGACAGATACGCAGTATTTT. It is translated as CASSPQGLAGGGTDTQYF.

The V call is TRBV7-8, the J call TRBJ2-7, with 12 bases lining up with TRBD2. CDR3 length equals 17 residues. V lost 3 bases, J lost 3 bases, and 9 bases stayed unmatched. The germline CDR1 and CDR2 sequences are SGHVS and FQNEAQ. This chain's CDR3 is CASSFDRLAGVGYEQYF. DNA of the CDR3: TGTGCCAGCAGCTTCGATAGACTAGCGGGAGTCGGCTACGAGCAGTACTTC.

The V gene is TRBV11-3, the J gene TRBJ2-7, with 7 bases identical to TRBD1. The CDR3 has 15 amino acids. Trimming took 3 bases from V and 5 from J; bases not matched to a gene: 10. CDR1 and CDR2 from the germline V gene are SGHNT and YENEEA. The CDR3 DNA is TGTGCCAGCAGCTTGGGGCAGACAGGGTCCGACGAGCAGTACTTC. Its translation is CASSLGQTGSDEQYF.

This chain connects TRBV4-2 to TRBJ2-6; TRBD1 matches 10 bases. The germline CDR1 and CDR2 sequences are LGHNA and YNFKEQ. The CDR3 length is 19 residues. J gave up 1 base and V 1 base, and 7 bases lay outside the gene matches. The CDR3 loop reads CASSQGTGQGPSGANVLTF. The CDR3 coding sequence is TGTGCCAGCAGCCAAGGGACGGGACAGGGGCCTTCTGGGGCCAACGTCCTGACTTTC.

The CDR3 nucleotides are TGTGCCTGGAGACCGGGACTAGCGGGAGAGGTGGGGGATGAGCAGTTCTTC. Translated, it gives CAWRPGLAGEVGDEQFF. The chain uses TRBV30 and TRBJ2-1; TRBD2 matches 14 bases. V lost 3 bases to trimming and J lost 8 bases; unmatched junction nucleotides: 12. The CDR3 loop spans 17 amino acids. CDR1 and CDR2 (germline): GTSNPN, SVGIG (reference sequence).

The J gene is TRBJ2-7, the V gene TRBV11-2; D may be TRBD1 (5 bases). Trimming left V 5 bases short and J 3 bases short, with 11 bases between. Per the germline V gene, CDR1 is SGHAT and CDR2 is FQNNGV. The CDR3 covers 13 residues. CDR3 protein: CASSAGFDYEQYF. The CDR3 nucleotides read TGTGCCAGCAGCGCAGGGTTCGACTACGAGCAGTACTTC.

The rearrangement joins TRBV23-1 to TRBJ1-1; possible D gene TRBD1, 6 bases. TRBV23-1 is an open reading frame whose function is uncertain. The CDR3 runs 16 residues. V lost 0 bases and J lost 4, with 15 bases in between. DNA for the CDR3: TGCGCCAGCAGTCAATCCTCGTTGGGGGCGAGCACTGAAGCTTTCTTT. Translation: CASSQSSLGASTEAFF.

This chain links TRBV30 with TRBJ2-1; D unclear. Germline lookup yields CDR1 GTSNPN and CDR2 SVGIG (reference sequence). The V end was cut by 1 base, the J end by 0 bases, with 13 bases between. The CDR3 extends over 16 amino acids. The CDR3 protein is CAWSGPPQFSYNEQFF. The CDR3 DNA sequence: TGTGCCTGGAGTGGTCCCCCCCAATTCTCCTACAATGAGCAGTTCTTC.

The CDR3 here is CASSRQGARYGYTF. CDR3 in DNA: TGTGCCAGCAGTCGACAGGGGGCGCGGTATGGCTACACCTTC. This rearrangement joins TRBV2 to TRBJ1-2; 10 bases align to TRBD1. Germline assignment: CDR1 SNHLY and CDR2 FYNNEI. This CDR3 contains 14 residues. V was pared by 5 bases and J by 5 bases, with 5 bases of the junction left unmatched.